A selection of T cell receptor beta chains follows, all from one sample in a study of blood T cell repertoires in COVID-19. The data were produced by immunoSEQ multiplex PCR, yet TCRdb's version contains in-frame clones alone and is incomplete. Of 200,000 to 250,000 clones in the sample, approximately 90% were seen once. The sample was peripheral blood. These receptors all come from a man aged 25-45 years with COVID-19, enrolled during active disease. Both conserved end residues are trimmed from each CDR3. A clone size is listed for some rows: how often the clone was seen (once, few, many), or a class if it is expanded.

CDR3aa,abundance,j_gene,len,v_gene
ATTPLRGSGYT,NA,TRBJ1-2,11,TRBV10-3
ASSVGTGTYEQY,NA,TRBJ2-7,12,TRBV9
ASSIGGLQETQY,NA,TRBJ2-5,12,TRBV19
ASSFGGRGAYEQY,once,TRBJ2-7,13,TRBV11-2
ATPGKGNGNTIY,NA,TRBJ1-3,12,TRBV24-1
ASSLWLINYGYT,NA,TRBJ1-2,12,TRBV5-6
ASRLAGGNEQF,NA,TRBJ2-1,11,TRBV27
ASSQGGGSDYEQY,NA,TRBJ2-7,13,TRBV11-3
ATPGASLTGSVGYT,NA,TRBJ1-2,14,TRBV2
ASTPTGVAGYT,NA,TRBJ1-2,11,TRBV2
ASSLNRARRDIQY,once,TRBJ2-4,13,TRBV7-2
ASSLGQGNYEQY,NA,TRBJ2-7,12,TRBV5-1
ATSDLGLGGASGELF,NA,TRBJ2-2,15,TRBV24-1
ASSATGWGMNTEAF,NA,TRBJ1-1,14,TRBV9
ASSPPGLVSGYT,NA,TRBJ1-2,12,TRBV27
ASSPPLPGGNTEAF,NA,TRBJ1-1,14,TRBV28
ASSPWTGGGYT,NA,TRBJ1-2,11,TRBV5-6
ASSRTRTGSHYGYT,NA,TRBJ1-2,14,TRBV19
ASSPMGGGTDTQY,few,TRBJ2-3,13,TRBV3-1/TRBV3-2
ASSLGPGATIGYT,NA,TRBJ1-2,13,TRBV7-2
ASSLIDSAYGYT,NA,TRBJ1-2,12,TRBV5-6
ASSYSLGGAGPEAF,NA,TRBJ1-1,14,TRBV6-5
ASSLSTGVVNYGYT,NA,TRBJ1-2,14,TRBV5-1
ASSFGPHGVNEQF,NA,TRBJ2-1,13,TRBV11-2
ASSAPPLGEQY,NA,TRBJ2-7,11,TRBV9
ASRLSGGSAYGYT,NA,TRBJ1-2,13,TRBV3-1/TRBV3-2
ASSRPGLEYEQY,once,TRBJ2-7,12,TRBV4-2
ASRSLGGYEQY,NA,TRBJ2-7,11,TRBV12-3/TRBV12-4
ASSSHLSGGPRSTDTQY,NA,TRBJ2-3,17,TRBV5-1